Below are 11 T cell receptor beta chains sequenced from a single sample in a study of persistence of HIV-infected CD4 T cells. The libraries were made with immunoSEQ version 4 in survey mode. Produced via immunoSEQ multiplex PCR; TCRdb's table is partial and in-frame only. The sample holds 35,000 to 50,000 clones; about nine tenths are singletons and the top ten take about 1.7%. Nonspecific anti-CD3/anti-CD28 bead stimulation represents the broad CD4+ T cell repertoire. Sorting selected CD4+ T cells upregulating both CD40 ligand and CD69. These receptors' antigens are unknown. Material: CD4+ T cells sorted from PBMCs after roughly 18-hour stimulation, obtained from a patient who received antiretroviral therapy. These receptors all come from an adult man with HIV who was CMV-seropositive.

This clone came up a few times. J is TRBJ2-2 and V is TRBV10-3; the match to TRBD1 covers 7 bases. CDR1 is ENHRY, CDR2 SYGVKD, per germline. The CDR3 spans 14 residues. Losses at the gene ends were 6 bases for V and 5 bases for J; bases not matched to a gene: 6. The CDR3 is CAIRGGAVTGELFF. The CDR3 nucleotides read TGTGCCATCAGAGGGGGCGCGGTTACCGGGGAGCTGTTTTTT.

The chain recombines TRBV6-1 with TRBJ1-5, with D uncertain. Trimming removed 3 bases at V and 4 bases at J, with 13 bases between. Germline CDR1 reads MNHNS; CDR2 reads SASEGT. This CDR3 is 15 amino acids long. CDR3 amino acids: CASSEYGAENQPQHF. CDR3 DNA sequence: TGTGCCAGCAGTGAGTACGGTGCAGAGAATCAGCCCCAGCATTTT.

This clone was observed once. The chain links TRBV7-2 to TRBJ2-7; TRBD1 aligns across 7 bases. Per germline, CDR1 SGHTA and CDR2 FQGNSA. The CDR3 sequence is 16 residues long. V lost 5 bases, J lost 1 base, and 11 bases stayed unmatched. The CDR3, as DNA: TGTGCCAGCAGCGTCGACAGGGTTGGGTTATCCTACGAGCAGTACTTC. Encoded protein: CASSVDRVGLSYEQYF.

The chain uses TRBV7-2 and TRBJ2-5, with D unresolved. V was trimmed by 2 bases and J by 1 base, leaving 5 bases between them. The CDR3 sequence is 13 residues long. Germline V lookup: CDR1 SGHTA, CDR2 FQGNSA. In DNA form, the CDR3 reads TGTGCCAGCAGCTTAAGCCGCCAAGAGACCCAGTACTTC. It yields the protein CASSLSRQETQYF.

This chain connects TRBV28 to TRBJ1-3, with 11 bases identical to TRBD1. The length of the CDR3 is 18 residues. V was pared by 5 bases and J by 0 bases, with 9 bases of the junction left unmatched. Germline V lookup: CDR1 MDHEN, CDR2 SYDVKM. CDR3 protein: CASSHRDRGLGSGNTIYF. The CDR3 DNA is TGTGCCAGCAGTCACCGGGACAGGGGGTTAGGCTCTGGAAACACCATATATTTT.

A single count supports this clone. The CDR3 spells CASSLAYNEQFF. As DNA, the CDR3 is TGTGCCAGCAGCCTGGCGTACAATGAGCAGTTCTTC. The V and J genes are TRBV12-3 or TRBV12-4 and TRBJ2-1; no firm D call. CDR3 size: 12 residues. V was shortened by 6 bases and J by 4 bases, with 7 bases between the two germline ends.

This chain connects TRBV12-5 to TRBJ2-3; D gene unclear. The CDR3 extends over 16 amino acids. Germline lookup yields CDR1 LGHNT and CDR2 FRNRAP. The V end was cut by 1 base, the J end by 0 bases, with 11 bases between. The CDR3 here is CASGLGVTTSTDTQYF. In nucleotides, the CDR3 is TGTGCTAGTGGTTTGGGGGTTACCACTAGCACAGATACGCAGTATTTT.

This clone has more than one count but fewer than ten. The chain uses TRBV19 and TRBJ1-6; 11 bases fit TRBD1. CDR1 and CDR2 (germline): LNHDA, SQIVND (reference sequence). The CDR3 has 16 amino acids. Germline trimming cut 3 bases from V and 6 bases from J; bases unmatched to any gene: 4. Here the CDR3 reads CASSIGTGGLNSPLHF. The CDR3 bases are TGTGCCAGTAGTATCGGGACAGGGGGACTTAATTCACCCCTCCACTTT.

This clone showed up just once. V usage is TRBV9 and J usage is TRBJ2-7; TRBD2 aligns across 9 bases. V gave up 0 bases and J gave up 2 bases; unmatched junction bases: 3. In germline, CDR1 is SGDLS, CDR2 YYNGEE. The CDR3 consists of 15 residues. This chain's CDR3 is CASSVGVAGAYEQYF. In DNA form, the CDR3 reads TGTGCCAGCAGCGTAGGAGTAGCGGGAGCCTACGAGCAGTACTTC.

This clone turned up a few times. This chain connects TRBV19 to TRBJ2-7, with TRBD1 as a possible D gene (5 bases). This CDR3 comprises 14 residues. Trimming shortened V by 6 bases and J by 3 bases, and 15 bases separated the two germline ends. The germline gives CDR1 LNHDA, CDR2 SQIVND (reference sequence). The CDR3 loop is CASSKGVDFYEQYF. The CDR3 DNA is TGTGCCAGTAGCAAAGGGGTAGACTTCTACGAGCAGTACTTC. The whole variable domain, filled in from reference TRBV19 and TRBJ2-7, reads DGGITQSPKYLFRKEGQNVTLSCEQNLNHDAMYWYRQDPGQGLRLIYYSQIVNDFQKGDIAEGYSVSREKKESFPLTVTSAQKNPTAFYLCASSKGVDFYEQYFGPGTRLTVT.

J is TRBJ2-3 and V is TRBV19; D not resolved. Trimming stripped 6 bases from V and 6 bases from J, with 19 bases between. The length of the CDR3 is 15 residues. CDR1 LNHDA and CDR2 SQIVND come from the germline V gene (reference sequence). CDR3 protein: CASRRKSVEGDTQYF. The CDR3 region has the DNA TGTGCCAGTAGGCGCAAGTCAGTGGAAGGGGATACGCAGTATTTT.